Listed here are 28 T cell receptor beta chains from one sample, sequenced in a study of T cells in women clearing cervical HPV infection. TCRdb keeps only in-frame clones here, not all; method: immunoSEQ multiplex PCR. In total, the table holds under 35,000 clones. The sequencing input was blood buffy coat. The receptors stem from a woman between 18 and 69 years old with a cervical HPV16 infection that either progressed to CIN3+ or cleared (not recorded which).

On this clone itself: The missing CDR3 end, 3 residues past where the read stops, is filled in from the germline J gene. The chain is built from TRBV28 and TRBJ1-2, with D possibly matching TRBD1 (5 bases). This CDR3 comprises 17 residues. Germline CDR1 reads MDHEN; CDR2 reads SYDVKM. The CDR3 sequence is CASSLEFVGGETDTYTF. The DNA read from the CDR3 is TGTGCCAGCAGTTTGGAGTTCGTTGGAGGCGAGACAGATACC.

Notes on this clone: The CDR3 extends 3 residues past the end of the read, so its final part is completed from the germline J gene. This chain connects TRBV28 to TRBJ2-3; D gene uncertain. This CDR3 is 14 amino acids long. Germline V lookup: CDR1 MDHEN, CDR2 SYDVKM. The V end was cut by 3 bases, the J end by 2 bases, with 9 bases between. The covered CDR3 bases are TGTGCCAGCAGTTTCGACTCATCCACAGATACG. Residues: CASSFDSSTDT. The whole CDR3 region reads CASSFDSSTDTQYF.

About this clone itself: The read stops 3 residues short of the end of the CDR3; the missing end is completed from the germline J gene. J is TRBJ1-5 and V is TRBV28; 9 bases align to TRBD1. With V trimmed by 4 bases and J by 6 bases, 7 bases remained unmatched. The CDR3 consists of 15 residues. The V gene's germline CDR1 is MDHEN and CDR2 SYDVKM. The DNA read from the CDR3 is TGTGCCAGCAGTTACGGACAGGGGATTAGTCAGCCC. This codes for CASSYGQGISQP. The full CDR3 reads CASSYGQGISQPQHF.

With regard to this clone: The CDR3 goes on 3 residues after the read ends, and that part is filled in from the germline J gene. The rearrangement joins TRBV4-1 to TRBJ2-7; D remains unclear. The ends were cut back, 0 bases at V and 0 bases at J, with 12 bases in the middle. The CDR3 contains 16 residues. Germline loops: CDR1 MGHRA, CDR2 YSYEKL. CDR3 amino acids: CASSQDSQALSYEQYF. CDR3 DNA (partial): TGCGCCAGCAGCCAAGATTCGCAGGCGCTCTCCTACGAG.

About this clone: The CDR3 goes on 3 residues after the read ends, and that part is filled in from the germline J gene. The rearrangement links TRBV30 to TRBJ2-4, with 8 bases matching TRBD1. The CDR3 sequence is 12 residues long. The V gene's germline CDR1 is GTSNPN and CDR2 SVGIG (reference sequence). Partial CDR3 DNA: TGTGCCTGGATACGGACAGGGCCCGGT. Residues: CAWIRTGPG. The full CDR3 sequence reads CAWIRTGPGQYF.

To note about this clone: The CDR3 end lies 3 residues beyond the end of the read and is filled in from the germline J gene. This sequence joins TRBV20-1 and TRBJ1-6, with TRBD1 as a possible D gene (6 bases). CDR1 and CDR2 (germline): DFQATT, SNEGSKA (reference sequence). The germline V and J ends were trimmed by 0 bases and 7 bases, with 19 bases remaining between them. The CDR3 runs to 17 residues. Here the CDR3 reads CSARETQGLGGNSPLHF. The sequenced CDR3 bases are TGCAGTGCTAGAGAGACCCAGGGGTTGGGTGGGAATTCACCC.

For this clone: The sequenced fragment ends 3 residues before the CDR3 boundary, so the rest is inferred from the germline J gene. The gene calls are TRBV29-1 and TRBJ1-1, with no clear D. There are 14 residues in the CDR3. The germline V gene encodes CDR1 SQVTM and CDR2 ANQGSEA. V gave up 3 bases and J gave up 2 bases, with 13 bases separating them. The CDR3 is CSVDKGRSNTEAFF. CDR3 DNA (partial): TGCAGCGTTGATAAGGGCAGGAGTAACACTGAA.

Remarks on this clone: With the read ending 3 residues before the CDR3 end, the germline J gene is used to fill in that end. The V call is TRBV6-2 or TRBV6-3, the J call TRBJ2-2; D is unclear. V dropped 5 bases and J dropped 2 bases, with 3 bases sitting between them. This CDR3 contains 12 residues. The germline CDR1 and CDR2 sequences are MNHEY and SVGEGT. CDR3 DNA (partial): TGTGCCAGCAGTCTTAACACCGGGGAG. As protein: CASSLNTGE. The whole CDR3 reads CASSLNTGELFF.

On this clone itself: The CDR3 end is not reached by the read, which stops 3 residues before it; the germline J gene fills it in. The chain recombines TRBV6-2 or TRBV6-3 with TRBJ2-5; D is uncertain. The ends were cut back, 5 bases at V and 2 bases at J, with 9 bases in the middle. The CDR3 has 13 amino acids. Germline values: CDR1 MNHEY, CDR2 SVGEGT. The part of the CDR3 DNA that was read is TGTGCCAGCAGTCGACTGTCTCAAGAGACC. Encoded protein: CASSRLSQET. The entire CDR3 sequence reads CASSRLSQETQYF.

The part of the CDR3 DNA that was read is TGTGCCAGCAGTGAAACTCTTAATCAGCCC. This sequence encodes CASSETLNQP. The CDR3 in full is CASSETLNQPQHF. The J gene is TRBJ1-5, the V gene TRBV2; no clear D gene. The read comes to an end 3 residues before the CDR3 does, leaving the germline J gene to fill in the end. V was shortened by 2 bases and J by 4 bases, with 6 bases between the two germline ends. The CDR3 extends over 13 amino acids. Germline assignment: CDR1 SNHLY and CDR2 FYNNEI.

On this clone itself: The read terminates 3 residues ahead of where the CDR3 ends, so the germline J gene completes it. The V gene is TRBV5-4, the J gene TRBJ1-2; no clear D gene. Trimming shortened V by 0 bases and J by 5 bases, and 11 bases separated the two germline ends. The CDR3 loop spans 14 amino acids. Germline-derived CDR1 and CDR2 are SGHNT and YYREEE (reference sequence). The CDR3 sequence is CASSLVEGRYGYTF. The DNA read from the CDR3 is TGTGCCAGCAGCTTGGTTGAGGGTCGATATGGC.

Notes on this clone: From the germline J gene comes the end of the CDR3, since the read stops 3 residues before it. The chain combines TRBV20-1 with TRBJ2-2, with TRBD1 matching 9 bases. Germline-derived CDR1 and CDR2 are DFQATT and SNEGSKA (reference sequence). The CDR3 runs to 15 residues. The junction had 8 bases not matched to a gene; V was cut back by 3 bases and J by 6 bases. The CDR3 protein is CSAREGQGMAGELFF. CDR3 DNA (partial): TGCAGTGCTAGGGAAGGACAGGGGATGGCCGGGGAG.

CDR3 in amino acids: CATSRDPTSIDEQFF. Partial CDR3 DNA: TGTGCCACCAGCAGAGATCCTACTAGCATCGATGAG. The chain is built from TRBV15 and TRBJ2-1, with D possibly TRBD2 on 6 matching bases. The read ends 3 residues early relative to the CDR3; the germline J gene fills the gap. The CDR3 spans 15 residues. The V gene lost 0 bases and the J gene lost 8 bases, with 14 bases spanning the gap. The germline V gene has CDR1 LNHNV and CDR2 YYDKDF (reference sequence).

Comments on this clone: The CDR3 is cut off 3 residues early in the read; its end comes from the germline J gene. V is TRBV5-1 and J is TRBJ2-7, with unresolved D. CDR3 length: 12 amino acids. Germline CDR1 and CDR2: SGHRS and YFSETQ. The ends were cut back, 4 bases at V and 3 bases at J, with 8 bases in the middle. The CDR3 DNA, read in part, is TGCGCCAGCAGCCTCCCGGGCTACGAG. Its protein product is CASSLPGYE. The CDR3 reads in full as CASSLPGYEQYF.

Worth noting for this clone: The CDR3 end falls 3 residues outside the read, so it is completed with the germline J gene. The rearrangement links TRBV7-2 to TRBJ2-2; no firm D call. Germline CDR1 is SGHTA and CDR2 is FQGNSA. The CDR3 extends over 13 amino acids. Trimming took 3 bases from V and 6 from J, leaving 8 bases between them. CDR3 DNA, as far as it was read: TGTGCCAGCAGCTTTTCTCGTTCCGGGGAG. As protein: CASSFSRSGE. In full, the CDR3 reads CASSFSRSGELFF.

Note on this clone: The read terminates 3 residues ahead of where the CDR3 ends, so the germline J gene completes it. The J gene is TRBJ1-6, the V gene TRBV2; 11 bases fit TRBD1. With V trimmed by 7 bases and J by 7 bases, 6 bases remained unmatched. The CDR3 is 15 residues long. CDR1 is SNHLY, CDR2 FYNNEI, per germline. This chain's CDR3 is CASIWGTGGNSPLHF. CDR3 DNA (partial): TGTGCCAGCATTTGGGGGACAGGGGGAAATTCACCC.

Concerning this clone itself: The CDR3 extends 3 residues past the end of the read, so its final part is completed from the germline J gene. J is TRBJ2-7 and V is TRBV12-5; 7 nucleotides match TRBD2. CDR3 length: 17 amino acids. Germline trimming cut 0 bases from V and 4 bases from J; bases unmatched to any gene: 12. Germline V lookup: CDR1 LGHNT, CDR2 FRNRAP. CDR3 DNA (partial): TGTGCTAGTGGTTTGGTCCCTAAAAGCGGGATTGAATACGAG. It encodes CASGLVPKSGIEYE. The full CDR3 is CASGLVPKSGIEYEQYF.

Remarks on this clone: The missing CDR3 end, 3 residues past where the read stops, is filled in from the germline J gene. The chain uses TRBV14 and TRBJ2-1; a possible D gene is TRBD2 (6 bases). Germline lookup yields CDR1 SGHDN and CDR2 FVKESK. V dropped 2 bases and J dropped 0 bases, with 8 bases sitting between them. CDR3 length: 15 amino acids. The CDR3 is CASSQMGGSYNEQFF. Partial CDR3 DNA: TGTGCCAGCAGCCAAATGGGGGGCTCCTACAATGAG.

Of note for this clone: With the read ending 3 residues before the CDR3 end, the germline J gene is used to fill in that end. V and J are TRBV20-1 and TRBJ2-5; D is possibly TRBD1 (7 bases). Trimming cost V 3 bases and J 4 bases, with 18 bases left between them. This CDR3 region has 15 residues. Germline lookup yields CDR1 DFQATT and CDR2 SNEGSKA (reference sequence). CDR3 bases read: TGCAGTGCTAGCTTGGGCTGGGGGGACAGAGAGACC. It codes for CSASLGWGDRET. The full CDR3 protein reads CSASLGWGDRETQYF.

As to this clone: The missing CDR3 end, 3 residues past where the read stops, is filled in from the germline J gene. The V and J genes are TRBV15 and TRBJ2-5; possibly TRBD1 for D (6 bases). The CDR3 has 15 amino acids. Germline CDR1 reads LNHNV; CDR2 reads YYDKDF (reference sequence). Trimming removed 4 bases from V and 4 bases from J, with 16 bases in between. The CDR3 loop is CATSKTSTGRETQYF. Partial CDR3 DNA: TGTGCCACCAGCAAGACCTCGACAGGAAGAGAGACC.

Concerning this clone: The CDR3 end falls 3 residues outside the read, so it is completed with the germline J gene. V usage is TRBV18 and J usage is TRBJ2-4, with no clear D. The CDR3 length is 15 residues. Germline V CDR1 and CDR2: KGHSH, LQKENI. CDR3 DNA (partial): TGTGCCAGCTCACCTAACCTGCAGGAATCCTATGGT. Amino acid sequence: CASSPNLQESYG. The CDR3 in full is CASSPNLQESYGQYF.

As for this clone: The read gets to within 3 residues of the CDR3 end, and the germline J gene fills in the rest. The gene calls are TRBV6-2 or TRBV6-3 and TRBJ2-5; 7 positions agree with TRBD1. CDR1 MNHEY and CDR2 SVGEGT come from the germline V gene. V dropped 0 bases and J dropped 4; count of bases not matched to a gene: 5. This CDR3 spans 15 amino acids. The CDR3 bases that were read are TGTGCCAGCAGTTACTCGAGAGGGGGCGGAGAGACC. This codes for CASSYSRGGGET. The CDR3 in full is CASSYSRGGGETQYF.

In the case of this clone: The read comes to an end 3 residues before the CDR3 does, leaving the germline J gene to fill in the end. V gene TRBV2 combines with J gene TRBJ1-2; D might be TRBD1 (5 bases). There are 13 residues in the CDR3. Germline values: CDR1 SNHLY, CDR2 FYNNEI. CDR3 sequence: CASSEIEGKGYTF. The sequenced CDR3 bases are TGTGCCAGCAGTGAAATTGAGGGGAAGGGC.

Here the CDR3 reads CASTTGITGELFF. Incomplete CDR3 DNA: TGTGCCAGCACCACAGGGATCACCGGGGAG. The gene calls are TRBV2 and TRBJ2-2, with a possible D match to TRBD1 (6 bases). The read gets to within 3 residues of the CDR3 end, and the germline J gene fills in the rest. The CDR3 sequence is 13 residues long. V shed 7 bases and J shed 4 bases, with 10 bases lying between them. CDR1 and CDR2 (germline): SNHLY, FYNNEI.

In regard to this clone: The observed sequence ends 3 residues before the CDR3 terminus, with the missing tail filled in from the germline J gene. The chain is built from TRBV5-6 and TRBJ1-6; 9 bases map to TRBD1. Per the germline V gene, CDR1 is SGHDT and CDR2 is YYEEEE. After removal of 3 bases from V and 7 bases from J, the junction contained 2 bases not matched to a gene. The CDR3 is 14 residues long. Partial CDR3 DNA: TGTGCCAGCAGCTCCGGGACAGGGAATTCACCC. It encodes CASSSGTGNSP. The full-length CDR3 reads as CASSSGTGNSPLHF.

Details on this clone: The CDR3 extends 3 residues past the end of the read, so its final part is completed from the germline J gene. J is TRBJ2-7 and V is TRBV2; TRBD2 aligns across 12 bases. V dropped 6 bases and J dropped 5; count of bases not matched to a gene: 8. The V gene's germline CDR1 is SNHLY and CDR2 FYNNEI. The CDR3 runs to 15 residues. The CDR3 loop is CASRALAGGPHEQYF. CDR3 bases read: TGTGCCAGCAGGGCTCTAGCGGGGGGGCCTCACGAG.

Details on this clone: The DNA ends 3 residues before the CDR3 does, and the rest of the CDR3 is filled in from the germline J gene. The chain joins TRBV20-1 to TRBJ2-7; D not certain. This CDR3 is built from 11 residues. V gave up 6 bases and J gave up 0 bases, with 6 bases separating them. Germline V gene sequence: CDR1 DFQATT, CDR2 SNEGSKA (reference sequence). The sequenced part of the CDR3 DNA is TGCAGTGCCGCTACCTCCTACGAG. Its protein product is CSAATSYE. The entire CDR3 is CSAATSYEQYF.

Concerning this clone: The CDR3 end falls 3 residues outside the read, so it is completed with the germline J gene. This chain connects TRBV5-1 to TRBJ2-3; perhaps TRBD2 as D (5 bases). This CDR3 has 15 amino acids. Germline V gene lookup returns CDR1 SGHRS and CDR2 YFSETQ. CDR3 loop: CASSPNGLPQETQYF. The sequenced part of the CDR3 DNA is TGCGCCAGCAGCCCAAACGGACTGCCTCAAGAGACG. Combining the CDR3 with reference TRBV5-1 and TRBJ2-3 gives the whole variable domain KAGVTQTPRYLIKTRGQQVTLSCSPISGHRSVSWYQQTPGQGLQFLFEYFSETQRNKGNFPGRFSGRQFSNSRSEMNVSTLELGDSALYLCASSPNGLPQETQYFGPGTRLTVL.